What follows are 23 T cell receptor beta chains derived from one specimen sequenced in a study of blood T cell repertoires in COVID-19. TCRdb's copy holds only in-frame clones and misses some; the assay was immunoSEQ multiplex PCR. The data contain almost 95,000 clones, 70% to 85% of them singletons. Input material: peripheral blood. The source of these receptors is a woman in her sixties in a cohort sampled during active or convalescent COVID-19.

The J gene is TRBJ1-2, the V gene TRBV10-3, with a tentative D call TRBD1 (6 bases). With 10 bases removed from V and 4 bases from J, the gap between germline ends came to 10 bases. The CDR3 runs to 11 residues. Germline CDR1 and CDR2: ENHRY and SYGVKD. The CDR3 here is CATTDSYGYTF. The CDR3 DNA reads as TGTGCCACCACGGACAGCTATGGCTACACCTTC.

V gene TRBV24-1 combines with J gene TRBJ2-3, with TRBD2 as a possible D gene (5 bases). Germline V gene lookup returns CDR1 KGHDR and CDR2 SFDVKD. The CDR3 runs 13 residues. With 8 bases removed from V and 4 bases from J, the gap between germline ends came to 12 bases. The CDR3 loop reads CATTRAGADTQYF. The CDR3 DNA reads TGTGCCACCACCCGAGCCGGGGCAGATACGCAGTATTTT.

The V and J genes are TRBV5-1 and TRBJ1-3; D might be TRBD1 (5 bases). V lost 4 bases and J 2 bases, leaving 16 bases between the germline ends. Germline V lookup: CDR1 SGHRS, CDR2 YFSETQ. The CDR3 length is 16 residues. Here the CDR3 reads CASSITQGRTGNTIYF. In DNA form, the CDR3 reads TGCGCCAGCAGCATTACTCAGGGAAGAACTGGAAACACCATATATTTT.

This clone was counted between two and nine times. CDR3 DNA: TGCGCCAGCAGCCTGGGGACAGGCAATCAGCCCCAGCATTTT. This codes for CASSLGTGNQPQHF. The chain couples TRBV5-1 to TRBJ1-5; 7 positions match TRBD1. This CDR3 region has 14 residues. Germline CDR1 reads SGHRS; CDR2 reads YFSETQ. V was clipped by 4 bases and J by 2 bases; unmatched bases: 3. The full variable domain, its missing parts supplied by reference TRBV5-1 and TRBJ1-5, is KAGVTQTPRYLIKTRGQQVTLSCSPISGHRSVSWYQQTPGQGLQFLFEYFSETQRNKGNFPGRFSGRQFSNSRSEMNVSTLELGDSALYLCASSLGTGNQPQHFGDGTRLSIL.

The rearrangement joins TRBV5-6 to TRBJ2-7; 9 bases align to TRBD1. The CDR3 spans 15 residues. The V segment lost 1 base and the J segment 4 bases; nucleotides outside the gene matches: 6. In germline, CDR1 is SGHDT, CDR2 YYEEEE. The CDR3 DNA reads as TGTGCCAGCAGCTTGAGGACAGGGGTTCTGTACGAGCAGTACTTC. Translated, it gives CASSLRTGVLYEQYF.

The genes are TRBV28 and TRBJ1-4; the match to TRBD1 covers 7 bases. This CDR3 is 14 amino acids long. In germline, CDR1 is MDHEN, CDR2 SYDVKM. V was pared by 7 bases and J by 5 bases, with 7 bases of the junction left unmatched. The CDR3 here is CASTRGRGNEKLFF. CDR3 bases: TGTGCCAGCACTAGGGGGCGCGGGAATGAAAAACTGTTTTTT. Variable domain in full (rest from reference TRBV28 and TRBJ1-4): DVKVTQSSRYLVKRTGEKVFLECVQDMDHENMFWYRQDPGLGLRLIYFSYDVKMKEKGDIPEGYSVSREKKERFSLILESASTNQTSMYLCASTRGRGNEKLFFGSGTQLSVL.

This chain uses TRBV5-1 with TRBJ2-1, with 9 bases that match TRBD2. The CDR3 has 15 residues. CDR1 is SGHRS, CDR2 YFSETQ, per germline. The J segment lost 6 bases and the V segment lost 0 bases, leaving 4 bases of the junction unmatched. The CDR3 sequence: CASSLAAGGPNEQFF. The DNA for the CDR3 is TGCGCCAGCAGCTTGGCCGCGGGGGGGCCCAATGAGCAGTTCTTC.

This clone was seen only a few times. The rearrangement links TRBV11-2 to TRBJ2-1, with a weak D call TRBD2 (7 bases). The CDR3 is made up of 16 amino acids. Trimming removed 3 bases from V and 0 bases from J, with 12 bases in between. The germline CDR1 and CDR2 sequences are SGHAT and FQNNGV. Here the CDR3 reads CASSFRGGASYNEQFF. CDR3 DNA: TGTGCCAGCAGCTTCCGCGGGGGCGCCTCCTACAATGAGCAGTTCTTC.

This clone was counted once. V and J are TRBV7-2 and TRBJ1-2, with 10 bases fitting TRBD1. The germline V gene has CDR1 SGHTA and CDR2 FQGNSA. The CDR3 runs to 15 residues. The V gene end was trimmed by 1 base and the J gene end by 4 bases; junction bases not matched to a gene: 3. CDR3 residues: CASSLGGQGTYGYTF. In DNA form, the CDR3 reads TGTGCCAGCAGCTTAGGGGGACAGGGGACCTATGGCTACACCTTC.

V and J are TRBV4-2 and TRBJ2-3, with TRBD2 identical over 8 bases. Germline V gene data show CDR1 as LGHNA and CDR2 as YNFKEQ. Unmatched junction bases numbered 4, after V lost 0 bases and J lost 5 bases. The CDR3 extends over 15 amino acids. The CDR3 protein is CASSQDFSGRDTQYF. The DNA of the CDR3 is TGTGCCAGCAGCCAAGATTTCAGCGGGAGAGATACGCAGTATTTT.

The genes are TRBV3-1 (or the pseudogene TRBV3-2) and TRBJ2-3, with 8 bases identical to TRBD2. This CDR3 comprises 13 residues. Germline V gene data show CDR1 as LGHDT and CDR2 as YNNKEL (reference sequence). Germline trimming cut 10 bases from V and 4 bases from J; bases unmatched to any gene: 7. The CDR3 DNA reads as TGTGCCAACGGGGGGGCCTGCTCAGATACGCAGTATTTT. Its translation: CANGGACSDTQYF.

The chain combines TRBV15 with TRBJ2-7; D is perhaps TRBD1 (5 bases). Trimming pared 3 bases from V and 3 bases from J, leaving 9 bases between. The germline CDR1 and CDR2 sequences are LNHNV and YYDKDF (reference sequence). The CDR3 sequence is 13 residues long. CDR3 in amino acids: CATSRTVDYEQYF. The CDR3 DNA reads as TGTGCCACCAGCAGGACAGTAGACTACGAGCAGTACTTC.

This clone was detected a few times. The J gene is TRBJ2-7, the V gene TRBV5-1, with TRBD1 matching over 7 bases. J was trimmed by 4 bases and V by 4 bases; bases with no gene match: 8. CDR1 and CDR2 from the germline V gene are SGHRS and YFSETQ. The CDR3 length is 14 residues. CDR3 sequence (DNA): TGCGCCAGCAGCCGACAGGGAGCAGAATACGAGCAGTACTTC. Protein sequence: CASSRQGAEYEQYF.

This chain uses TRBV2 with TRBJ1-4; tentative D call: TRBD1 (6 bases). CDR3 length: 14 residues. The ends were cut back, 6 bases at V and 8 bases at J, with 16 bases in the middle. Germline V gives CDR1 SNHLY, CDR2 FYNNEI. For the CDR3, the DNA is TGTGCCAGCAGCGTAACAGGGCAGCGGGAAAAACTGTTTTTT. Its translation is CASSVTGQREKLFF. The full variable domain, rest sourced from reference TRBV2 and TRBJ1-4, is EPEVTQTPSHQVTQMGQEVILRCVPISNHLYFYWYRQILGQKVEFLVSFYNNEISEKSEIFDDQFSVERPDGSNFTLKIRSTKLEDSAMYFCASSVTGQREKLFFGSGTQLSVL.

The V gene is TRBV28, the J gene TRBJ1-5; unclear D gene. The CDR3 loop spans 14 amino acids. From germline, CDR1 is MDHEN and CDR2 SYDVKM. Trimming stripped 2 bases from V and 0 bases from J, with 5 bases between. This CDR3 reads CASSLHISNQPQHF. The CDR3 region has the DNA TGTGCCAGCAGTTTACACATTAGCAATCAGCCCCAGCATTTT.

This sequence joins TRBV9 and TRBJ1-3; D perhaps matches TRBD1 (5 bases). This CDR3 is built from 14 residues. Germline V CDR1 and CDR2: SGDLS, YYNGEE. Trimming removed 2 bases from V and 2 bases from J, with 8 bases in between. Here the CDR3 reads CASSVTGAGNTIYF. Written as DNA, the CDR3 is TGTGCCAGCAGCGTTACGGGGGCTGGAAACACCATATATTTT.

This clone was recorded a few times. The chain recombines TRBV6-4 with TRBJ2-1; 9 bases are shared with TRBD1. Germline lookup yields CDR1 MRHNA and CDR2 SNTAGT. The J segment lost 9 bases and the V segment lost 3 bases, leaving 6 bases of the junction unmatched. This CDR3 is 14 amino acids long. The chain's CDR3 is CASSEGTGNGEQFF. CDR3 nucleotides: TGTGCCAGCAGTGAGGGGACAGGGAATGGTGAGCAGTTCTTC.

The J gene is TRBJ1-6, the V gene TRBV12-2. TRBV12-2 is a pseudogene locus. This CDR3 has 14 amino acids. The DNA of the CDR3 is TGTGCAAGTCGCCTATACCGAGGGAAATCACCCCTCCACTTT. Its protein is CASRLYRGKSPLHF.

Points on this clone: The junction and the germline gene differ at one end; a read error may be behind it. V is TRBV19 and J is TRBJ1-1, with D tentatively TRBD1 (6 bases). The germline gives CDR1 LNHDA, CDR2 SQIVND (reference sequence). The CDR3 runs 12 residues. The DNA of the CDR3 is TGTGTCAGTAGGGACACGAACACTGAAGCTTTCTTT. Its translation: CVSRDTNTEAFF. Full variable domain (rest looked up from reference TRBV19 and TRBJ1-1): DGGITQSPKYLFRKEGQNVTLSCEQNLNHDAMYWYRQDPGQGLRLIYYSQIVNDFQKGDIAEGYSVSREKKESFPLTVTSAQKNPTAFYLCVSRDTNTEAFFGQGTRLTVV.

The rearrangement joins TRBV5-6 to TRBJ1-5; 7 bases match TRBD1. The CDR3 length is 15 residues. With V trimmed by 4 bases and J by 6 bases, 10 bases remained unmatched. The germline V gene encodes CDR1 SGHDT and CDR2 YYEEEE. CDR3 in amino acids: CASSALQGYGQPQHF. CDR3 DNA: TGTGCCAGCAGCGCACTACAGGGGTATGGTCAGCCCCAGCATTTT.

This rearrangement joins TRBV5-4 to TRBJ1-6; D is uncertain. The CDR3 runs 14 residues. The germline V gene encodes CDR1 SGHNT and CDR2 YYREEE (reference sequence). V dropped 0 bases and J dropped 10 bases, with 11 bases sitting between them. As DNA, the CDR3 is TGTGCCAGCAGCTTGGGAGGGTCTCGCTCACCCCTCCACTTT. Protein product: CASSLGGSRSPLHF.

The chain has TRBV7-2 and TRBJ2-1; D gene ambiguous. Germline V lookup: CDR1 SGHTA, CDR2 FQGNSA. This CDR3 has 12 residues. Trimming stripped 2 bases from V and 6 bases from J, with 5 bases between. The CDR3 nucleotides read TGTGCCAGCAGCTTAACAGTCAATGAGCAGTTCTTC. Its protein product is CASSLTVNEQFF.

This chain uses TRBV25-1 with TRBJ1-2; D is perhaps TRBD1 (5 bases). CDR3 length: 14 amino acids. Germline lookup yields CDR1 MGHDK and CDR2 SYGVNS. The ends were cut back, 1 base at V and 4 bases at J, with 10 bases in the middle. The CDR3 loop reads CASSELGGRYGYTF. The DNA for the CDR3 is TGTGCCAGCAGTGAATTGGGGGGTCGCTATGGCTACACCTTC.